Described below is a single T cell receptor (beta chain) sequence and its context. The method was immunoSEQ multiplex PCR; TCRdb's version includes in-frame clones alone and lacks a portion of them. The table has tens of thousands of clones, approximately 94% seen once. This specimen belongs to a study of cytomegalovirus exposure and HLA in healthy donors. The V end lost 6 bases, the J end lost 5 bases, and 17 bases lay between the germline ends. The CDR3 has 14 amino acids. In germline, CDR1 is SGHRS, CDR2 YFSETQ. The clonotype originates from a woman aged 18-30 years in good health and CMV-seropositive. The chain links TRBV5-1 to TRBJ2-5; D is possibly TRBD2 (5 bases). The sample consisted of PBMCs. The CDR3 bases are TGCGCCAGCATGAGCGGCCCCGGTGGTGAGACCCAGTACTTC. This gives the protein CASMSGPGGETQYF.